The sequence of this TCR beta chain was determined in a study of blood T cells in healthy people across ages. Through a sample-barcoded 5' primer and a J-beta primer mix, a second PCR was run for roughly 6 to 12 cycles. Each CDR3 protein gets one entry after TCRdb re-called the 5' RACE reads with MiXCR. The sample lists roughly 500,000 distinct CDR3 sequences, about 25% occurring once. Trimming removed 5 bases from V and 3 bases from J; junction bases left unmatched: 7. Germline CDR1 reads SEHNR; CDR2 reads FQNEAQ (reference sequence). The CDR3 sequence is 15 residues long. This clonotype was detected only a few times.

This receptor was obtained from a woman aged 70 to 79 in good health. The V and J genes are TRBV7-9 and TRBJ2-7, with 10 nucleotides matching TRBD2. Input material: blood. This chain's CDR3 is CASSPRTSGIYEQYF. The CDR3 nucleotides read TGTGCCAGCAGCCCACGGACTAGCGGCATCTACGAGCAGTACTTC.